The rows below give T cell receptor beta chains drawn from one sample of a study of blood T cell repertoires in COVID-19. TCRdb's copy holds only in-frame clones and misses some; the assay was immunoSEQ multiplex PCR. The sample carries roughly 250,000 clones, 80% to 90% recorded once. The sequencing input was PBMCs or T cells enriched from blood (not recorded which). The origin of the receptors is a woman aged 30 to 39 who had recovered from COVID-19. The CDR3 runs from the conserved cysteine through the conserved F or W. D genes are given only for firm matches. For some rows the clone size is stated as once, few or many, or as a class when expanded; others skip it.

len	abundance	d_gene	v_gene	j_gene	CDR3nt	CDR3aa
15	many	TRBD1	TRBV27	TRBJ2-7	TGTGCCAGCAGTTTAGGGACAGGGGGTTCTGGGGAGCAGTACTTC	CASSLGTGGSGEQYF
19	once	TRBD2	TRBV9	TRBJ2-1	TGTGCCAGCAGCGCCGACGGACTAGCGGGAAAGGGGTCCTACAATGAGCAGTTCTTC	CASSADGLAGKGSYNEQFF
15	few	-	TRBV20-1	TRBJ1-2	TGCAGTGCTAGTCCGGTAGCCGATCCGGACTATGGCTACACCTTC	CSASPVADPDYGYTF
16	-	-	TRBV3-1/TRBV3-2	TRBJ2-1	TGTGCCAGCAGCCAAGAAGGGGGGGGCCATGCCAATGAGCAGTTCTTC	CASSQEGGGHANEQFF
16	-	TRBD2	TRBV4-1	TRBJ2-3	TGCGCCAGCAGAAAAGGGACCGGGGGGTACGCAGATACGCAGTATTTT	CASRKGTGGYADTQYF
12	-	-	TRBV11-2	TRBJ1-1	TGTGCCAGCAGCTTAGACGGGGCTGAAGCTTTCTTT	CASSLDGAEAFF
13	-	-	TRBV28	TRBJ1-2	TGTGCCAGCACGATAGAACTTAGCTATGGCTACACCTTC	CASTIELSYGYTF
14	-	TRBD1	TRBV28	TRBJ2-7	TGTGCCAGCAGTTGGGGACAGCAGCTCTACGAGCAGTACTTC	CASSWGQQLYEQYF
13	-	-	TRBV2	TRBJ1-2	TGTGCCAGCAGCGTTCAGGGAAACTATGGCTACACCTTC	CASSVQGNYGYTF
16	-	-	TRBV7-9	TRBJ2-7	TGTGCCAGCAGCGCGACAGGTACATTGGGAGTCTTCGAGCAGTACTTC	CASSATGTLGVFEQYF
14	-	TRBD1	TRBV29-1	TRBJ2-1	TGCAGCGTTCGACCCGGGACAGGGTTAAATGAGCAGTTCTTC	CSVRPGTGLNEQFF
16	-	-	TRBV14	TRBJ2-4	TGTGCCAGCAGCCATGGGGCAGGGCTAGCCAAAAACATTCAGTACTTC	CASSHGAGLAKNIQYF
16	-	-	TRBV4-1	TRBJ1-2	TGCGCCAGCAGCCAAGGGTTATCGACAGTGTTCTATGGCTACACCTTC	CASSQGLSTVFYGYTF
14	-	-	TRBV19	TRBJ1-2	TGTGCCAGTAAATACGGCGGATTATTTGATGGCTACACCTTC	CASKYGGLFDGYTF
14	-	TRBD2	TRBV6-4	TRBJ2-2	TGTGCCAGCAGTGACCAGAGCGGGAGTGGGGAGCTGTTTTTT	CASSDQSGSGELFF
15	-	-	TRBV11-2	TRBJ2-2	TGTGCCAGCAGCTTCGGGACACTGAACACCGGGGAGCTGTTTTTT	CASSFGTLNTGELFF
17	-	TRBD2	TRBV28	TRBJ2-3	TGTGCCAGCAGATACCTAGCGGGAGGGCCCTTGATCGATACGCAGTATTTT	CASRYLAGGPLIDTQYF
12	-	-	TRBV29-1	TRBJ2-7	TGCAGCGTGACGACACTTTTCTACGAGCAGTACTTC	CSVTTLFYEQYF
13	-	-	TRBV9	TRBJ1-3	TGTGCCAGCAGCGGGACAGCTGGAAACACCATATATTTT	CASSGTAGNTIYF
15	-	TRBD1	TRBV6-6	TRBJ1-5	TGTGCCAGCACCGGGGACAGGGGACTTGAGCAGCCCCAGCATTTT	CASTGDRGLEQPQHF
16	-	TRBD1	TRBV19	TRBJ1-5	TGTGCCAGTAGTGGGACAGGTCTGTATAGCAATCAGCCCCAGCATTTT	CASSGTGLYSNQPQHF
15	once	-	TRBV19	TRBJ1-1	TGTGCCAGTAGTATGGTAAGGGGATCCAACACTGAAGCTTTCTTT	CASSMVRGSNTEAFF
15	-	-	TRBV18	TRBJ1-2	TGTGCCAGCTCACCCCCGCAGGGGCTATTCGATGGCTACACCTTC	CASSPPQGLFDGYTF
15	-	-	TRBV2	TRBJ2-7	TGTGCCAGCAGGGTTGACAGTTTAGAGACCTACGAGCAGTACTTC	CASRVDSLETYEQYF
14	-	-	TRBV28	TRBJ1-1	TGTGCCAGCAGTTCGGGGGGGCGCGGCACTGAAGCTTTCTTT	CASSSGGRGTEAFF
12	few	-	TRBV28	TRBJ1-2	TGTGCCAGCAGTTCCCCCGTTTATGGCTACACCTTC	CASSSPVYGYTF
15	-	TRBD1	TRBV6-5	TRBJ1-2	TGTGCCAGCAAGATTCCGGGACAGGGGGGTGATGGCTACACCTTC	CASKIPGQGGDGYTF
12	-	-	TRBV5-4	TRBJ2-1	TGTGCCAGCAGCCGGTCCTACAATGAGCAGTTCTTC	CASSRSYNEQFF
15	-	-	TRBV28	TRBJ2-2	TGTGCCAGCAGTCCACGACAGGTTAACACCGGGGAGCTGTTTTTT	CASSPRQVNTGELFF
16	-	TRBD1	TRBV5-1	TRBJ2-1	TGCGCCAGCAGCCCTGGTAGCCAGGGGGCGCGGAATGAGCAGTTCTTC	CASSPGSQGARNEQFF
15	-	TRBD2	TRBV11-2	TRBJ2-5	TGTGCCAGCAGCGCGCTACTAGCGAATCAAGAGACCCAGTACTTC	CASSALLANQETQYF
14	-	TRBD1	TRBV19	TRBJ1-5	TGTGCCAGCCACCGGGACAGAGTCCATCAGCCCCAGCATTTT	CASHRDRVHQPQHF
17	once	-	TRBV14	TRBJ1-1	TGTGCCAGCAGCCAAGAAAACAAAGCAGGGGTCGACACTGAAGCTTTCTTT	CASSQENKAGVDTEAFF
13	-	-	TRBV2	TRBJ1-1	TGTGCCAGCGGATTACAGGTGAACACTGAAGCTTTCTTT	CASGLQVNTEAFF
12	-	-	TRBV11-2	TRBJ2-3	TGTGCCAGCAGCTTAGGCGCGGATACGCAGTATTTT	CASSLGADTQYF
14	-	TRBD2	TRBV9	TRBJ2-3	TGTGCCAGCAGCGCCGGCGGGAGTAAGGATACGCAGTATTTT	CASSAGGSKDTQYF
14	-	-	TRBV6-5	TRBJ2-1	TGTGCCAGCCCCCCGGGCGGGTCCTTCAATGAGCAGTTCTTC	CASPPGGSFNEQFF
14	-	-	TRBV7-9	TRBJ1-2	TGTGCCAGCAGCCAAGGGCGGGGGGTCTATGGCTACACCTTC	CASSQGRGVYGYTF
14	once	-	TRBV28	TRBJ1-4	TGTGCCAGCAGTTTCCAGGGTACTAATGAAAAACTGTTTTTT	CASSFQGTNEKLFF
17	-	-	TRBV19	TRBJ1-2	TGTGCCAGTAGTCTGAGGGGGACCGCTTTAAACAACTATGGCTACACCTTC	CASSLRGTALNNYGYTF
16	-	-	TRBV21-1	TRBJ1-2	TGTGCCAGCACTCCCCGCTTAAGCCTGAGCGACTATGGCTACACCTTC	CASTPRLSLSDYGYTF
17	-	TRBD2	TRBV13	TRBJ2-6	TGTGCCAGCAGTCGGGGACTAGCGGGGACCGGGGCCAACGTCCTGACTTTC	CASSRGLAGTGANVLTF
18	-	TRBD1	TRBV5-1	TRBJ1-6	TGCGCCAGCAGCTTGGCCAGTACAGGGGGCTCCTATAATTCACCCCTCCACTTT	CASSLASTGGSYNSPLHF
15	-	-	TRBV28	TRBJ1-6	TGTGCCAGCAGTTTTTTGCACGGTTATAATTCACCCCTCCACTTT	CASSFLHGYNSPLHF
15	-	-	TRBV12-5	TRBJ1-3	TGTGCTAGTGCCTCGGGGGGCCGCCCTAGCAACACCATATATTTT	CASASGGRPSNTIYF
16	few	-	TRBV5-4	TRBJ2-6	TGTGCCAGCAGCCGACAGGACTTCTCTGGGGCCAACGTCCTGACTTTC	CASSRQDFSGANVLTF
14	-	-	TRBV11-2	TRBJ2-3	TGTGCCAGCAGCTTAAGGGCGAGCGGAGATACGCAGTATTTT	CASSLRASGDTQYF
15	-	-	TRBV19	TRBJ1-3	TGTGCCAGTAAAATTACCGCGGCATGGGGAAACACCATATATTTT	CASKITAAWGNTIYF
15	-	-	TRBV10-2	TRBJ2-7	TGCGCCAGCCACCGCCAAGTCGGAGCGGCCTACGAGCAGTACTTC	CASHRQVGAAYEQYF
12	-	-	TRBV12-3/TRBV12-4	TRBJ1-2	TGTGCCAGCAGTGATCAGGGGTATGGCTACACCTTC	CASSDQGYGYTF
13	-	-	TRBV28	TRBJ2-7	TGTGCCAGCAGGGCCTGGAGCTCCTACGAGCAGTACTTC	CASRAWSSYEQYF
13	-	-	TRBV11-2	TRBJ2-5	TGTGCCAGCAGCTTAGCCATCCAAGAGACCCAGTACTTC	CASSLAIQETQYF
16	-	TRBD1	TRBV7-9	TRBJ1-1	TGTGCCAGCAGCTTAGCTAGCGGGACAGGGGGCAGAGGAGCTTTCTTT	CASSLASGTGGRGAFF